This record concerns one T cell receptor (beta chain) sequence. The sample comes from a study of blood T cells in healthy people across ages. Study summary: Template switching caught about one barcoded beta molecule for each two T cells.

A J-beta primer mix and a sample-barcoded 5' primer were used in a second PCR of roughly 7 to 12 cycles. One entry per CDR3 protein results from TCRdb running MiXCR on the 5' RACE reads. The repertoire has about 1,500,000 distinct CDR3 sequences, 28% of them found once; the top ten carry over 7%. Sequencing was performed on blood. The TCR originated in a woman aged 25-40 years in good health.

The CDR3 spells CASSEGLAQHF. CDR3 nucleotide sequence: TGTGCCAGCAGTGAGGGCCTGGCCCAGCATTTT. This chain uses TRBV28 with TRBJ1-5; the D is unclear. V was trimmed by 5 bases and J by 11 bases, leaving 10 bases between them. CDR3 length equals 11 residues. Germline loops: CDR1 MDHEN, CDR2 SYDVKM.